This T cell receptor (beta chain) was sequenced during a study of T cell responses to AZD1222 COVID-19 vaccine. Whole-study results and caveats: The breadth and depth of Spike-specific TCRs increased once two AZD1222 doses had been given. It was only after the peak T cell response that any repertoires were sampled. Most donors were white British, females outnumbered males, and clonal diversity was possibly underestimated.

The CDR3 spans 16 residues. The germline CDR1 and CDR2 sequences are SGHAT and FQNNGV. The trim removed 5 bases at V and 4 bases at J, leaving 12 bases unmatched. Produced via immunoSEQ multiplex PCR; TCRdb's table is partial and in-frame only. The table records about 94,000 clones, 85% of them present only once. About this clone: What it binds is unknown.

This receptor was identified in an adult who received the AZD1222 COVID-19 vaccine. The rearrangement uses TRBV11-2 and TRBJ2-7, with 9 bases aligning to TRBD1. Sequencing used peripheral blood, obtained 28 days after the second AZD1222 dose. The CDR3 DNA reads as TGTGCCAGCAGCCCTACCTCGACAGGGGGGCCTTACGAGCAGTACTTC. It codes for CASSPTSTGGPYEQYF. Filled out from reference TRBV11-2 and TRBJ2-7, the complete variable domain reads EAGVAQSPRYKIIEKRQSVAFWCNPISGHATLYWYQQILGQGPKLLIQFQNNGVVDDSQLPKDRFSAERLKGVDSTLKIQPAKLEDSAVYLCASSPTSTGGPYEQYFGPGTRLTVT.